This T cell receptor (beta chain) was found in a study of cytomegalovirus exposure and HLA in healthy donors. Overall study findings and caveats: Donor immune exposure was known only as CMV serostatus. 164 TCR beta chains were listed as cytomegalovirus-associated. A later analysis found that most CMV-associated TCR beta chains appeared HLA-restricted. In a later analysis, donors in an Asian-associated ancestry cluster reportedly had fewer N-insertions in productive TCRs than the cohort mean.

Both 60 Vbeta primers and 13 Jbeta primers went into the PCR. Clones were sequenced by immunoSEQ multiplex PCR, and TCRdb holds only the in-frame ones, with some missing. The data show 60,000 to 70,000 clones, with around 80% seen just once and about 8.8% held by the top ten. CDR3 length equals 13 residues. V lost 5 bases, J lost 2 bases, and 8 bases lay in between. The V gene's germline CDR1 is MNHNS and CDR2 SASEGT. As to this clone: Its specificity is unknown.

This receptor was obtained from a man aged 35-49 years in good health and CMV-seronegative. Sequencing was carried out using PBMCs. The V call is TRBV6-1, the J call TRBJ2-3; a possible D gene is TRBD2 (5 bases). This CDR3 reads CASSLAPTDTQYF. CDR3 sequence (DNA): TGTGCCAGCAGTCTAGCCCCCACAGATACGCAGTATTTT.